These 8 T cell receptor beta chains share one sample of origin, sequenced in a study of blood T cell repertoires in COVID-19. Clones were sequenced by immunoSEQ multiplex PCR, and TCRdb holds only the in-frame ones, with some missing. The sample has about 320,000 clones; approximately 91% are singletons. The sequenced sample was PBMCs or T cells enriched from blood (not recorded which). These TCRs come from a woman aged 25-40 years who had been exposed to COVID-19.

CDR3 sequence: CASSQAGQTYYGYTF. The CDR3 nucleotides read TGTGCCAGCAGCCAAGCGGGACAGACCTACTATGGCTACACCTTC. The chain recombines TRBV4-2 with TRBJ1-2; 7 bases are a match to TRBD1. Per germline, CDR1 LGHNA and CDR2 YNFKEQ. CDR3 length: 15 amino acids. After removal of 1 base from V and 3 bases from J, the junction contained 5 bases not matched to a gene.

This chain joins TRBV5-1 and TRBJ2-3; D may be TRBD1 (6 bases). This CDR3 has 15 residues. CDR1 and CDR2 from the germline V gene are SGHRS and YFSETQ. V was cut by 4 bases and J by 4 bases, with 16 bases left in between. CDR3 DNA sequence: TGCGCCAGCAGCCAACAGGGTTGGGGCCCAGATACGCAGTATTTT. This translates into CASSQQGWGPDTQYF.

With regard to this clone: Other DNA sequences in the sample encode the same CDR3. The chain links TRBV3-1 (or the pseudogene TRBV3-2) to TRBJ2-7; 11 nucleotides agree with TRBD1. There are 14 residues in the CDR3. V was clipped by 5 bases and J by 4 bases; unmatched bases: 4. In germline, CDR1 is LGHDT, CDR2 YNNKEL (reference sequence). CDR3 amino acids: CASSEGQGAYEQYF. The DNA for the CDR3 is TGTGCCAGCAGCGAAGGACAGGGGGCTTACGAGCAGTACTTC.

The chain carries TRBV11-2 and TRBJ1-3; D remains ambiguous. The CDR3 covers 12 residues. The germline V and J ends were trimmed by 5 bases and 0 bases, with 2 bases remaining between them. The germline V gene encodes CDR1 SGHAT and CDR2 FQNNGV. This chain's CDR3 is CASSLSGNTIYF. The DNA of the CDR3 is TGTGCCAGCAGCCTCTCTGGAAACACCATATATTTT. Combining the CDR3 with reference TRBV11-2 and TRBJ1-3 gives the whole variable domain EAGVAQSPRYKIIEKRQSVAFWCNPISGHATLYWYQQILGQGPKLLIQFQNNGVVDDSQLPKDRFSAERLKGVDSTLKIQPAKLEDSAVYLCASSLSGNTIYFGEGSWLTVV.

The chain employs TRBV2 and TRBJ1-5; no firm D call. Germline CDR1 and CDR2: SNHLY and FYNNEI. V lost 3 bases and J 5 bases, leaving 11 bases between the germline ends. This CDR3 has 14 amino acids. This chain's CDR3 is CASSDAGRYQPQHF. The CDR3 DNA reads TGTGCCAGCAGTGATGCAGGCCGGTATCAGCCCCAGCATTTT.

The chain employs TRBV12-3 or TRBV12-4 and TRBJ1-2; D is possibly TRBD1 (6 bases). The CDR3 spans 13 residues. Trimming took off 7 bases at V and 8 bases at J, with 17 bases between the two ends. The CDR3 is CASTPGPGDGYTF. In DNA, the CDR3 is TGTGCCAGCACCCCGGGACCAGGGGACGGCTACACCTTC.

CDR3: CASSLRDRGDEQYF. CDR3 nucleotides: TGTGCCAGCAGCTTGAGGGACAGGGGGGACGAGCAGTACTTC. The J gene is TRBJ2-7, the V gene TRBV7-6; TRBD1 aligns across 11 bases. The CDR3 covers 14 residues. Germline trimming cut 3 bases from V and 5 bases from J; bases unmatched to any gene: 3. Per germline, CDR1 SGHVS and CDR2 FNYEAQ.

This chain connects TRBV2 to TRBJ1-1; TRBD1 might be the D (5 bases). This CDR3 has 12 residues. Germline CDR1 is SNHLY and CDR2 is FYNNEI. The V and J ends lost 3 bases and 7 bases respectively, with 9 bases between them. The CDR3 DNA reads TGTGCCAGCAGTGACAGGGCTGGTGAAGCTTTCTTT. Translated: CASSDRAGEAFF.